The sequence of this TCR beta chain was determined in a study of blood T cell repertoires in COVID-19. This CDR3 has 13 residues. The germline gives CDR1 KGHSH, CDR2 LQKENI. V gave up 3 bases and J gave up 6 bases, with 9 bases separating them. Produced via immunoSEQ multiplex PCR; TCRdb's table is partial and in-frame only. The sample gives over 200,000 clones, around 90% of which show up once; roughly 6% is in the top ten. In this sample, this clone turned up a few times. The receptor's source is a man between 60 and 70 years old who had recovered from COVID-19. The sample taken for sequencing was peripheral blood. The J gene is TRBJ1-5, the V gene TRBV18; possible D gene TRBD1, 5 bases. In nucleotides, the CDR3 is TGTGCCAGCTCACCGGGGGGGAGTCAGCCCCAGCATTTT. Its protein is CASSPGGSQPQHF.